This T cell receptor beta chain was sequenced for a study of a mutant IDH1 vaccine in newly diagnosed glioma. The time point denotes: baseline, week 1 (first vaccination visit). The treatment: pre-vaccination baseline after standard-of-care therapy. Repertoires were generated with immunoSEQ multiplex PCR, while TCRdb's copy carries only in-frame clones and drops some. The data hold 90,000 to 100,000 clones, with 80% to 90% observed a single time. Trimming shortened V by 6 bases and J by 3 bases, and 14 bases separated the two germline ends. Germline lookup yields CDR1 MNHEY and CDR2 SVGAGI. This CDR3 is built from 15 residues. Findings and limits, study-wide: Vaccination elicited immune responses in 93.3% of patients.

This clone was observed a single time. The antigen is undetermined. The specimen comprised PBMCs, sampled from a glioma patient treated with radiotherapy, temozolomide or both. This sequence joins TRBV6-5 and TRBJ2-2; D unclear. The clonotype comes from a woman aged 50 to 65 with glioma. The DNA for the CDR3 is TGTGCCAGCAGGTTTTTGGACCTCTACACCGGGGAGCTGTTTTTT. Protein sequence: CASRFLDLYTGELFF.